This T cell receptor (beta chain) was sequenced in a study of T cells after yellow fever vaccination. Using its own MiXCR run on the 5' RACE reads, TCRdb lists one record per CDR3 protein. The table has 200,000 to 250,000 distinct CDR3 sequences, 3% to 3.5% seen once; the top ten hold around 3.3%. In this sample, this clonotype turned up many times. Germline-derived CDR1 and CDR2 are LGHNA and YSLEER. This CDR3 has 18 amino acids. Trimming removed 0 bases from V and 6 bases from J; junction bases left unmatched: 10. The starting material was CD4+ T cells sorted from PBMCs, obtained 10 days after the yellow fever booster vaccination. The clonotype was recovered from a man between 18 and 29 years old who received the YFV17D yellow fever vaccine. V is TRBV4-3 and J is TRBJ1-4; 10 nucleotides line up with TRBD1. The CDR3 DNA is TGCGCCAGCAGCCAAGAAGGACCGGGACAGGGGAATGATGAAAAACTGTTTTTT. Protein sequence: CASSQEGPGQGNDEKLFF.